This T cell receptor (beta chain) was sequenced in a study of OX40 agonist ivuxolimab in advanced cancers. Whole-study results and caveats: Average numbers of expanded clones were greater in CD8+ T cells than in CD4+.

Only in-frame clones appear in the TCRdb table, and some are missing; sequencing was by immunoSEQ multiplex PCR. The data show tens of thousands of clones, roughly 84% seen once. Of note for this clone: Its antigen is unidentified.

The CDR3 runs to 15 residues. Germline V CDR1 and CDR2: SGHTA, FQGTGA. Between the trimmed V and J ends, which lost 1 base and 5 bases, there was a span of 14 bases. The chain links TRBV7-3 to TRBJ2-5; possibly TRBD2 for D (7 bases). Sequenced here: CD4+ or CD8+ T cells sorted from blood, sampled in a trial of the OX40 agonist ivuxolimab. The clonotype originates from an adult with an advanced solid tumor such as melanoma, head and neck, liver or kidney cancer. The CDR3 DNA follows: TGTGCCAGCAGCTTAAATGCCGGGGGGCTTGAGACCCAGTACTTC. It yields the protein CASSLNAGGLETQYF.